This paragraph covers one T cell receptor beta chain sequence. The sample is drawn from a study of blood T cells in healthy people across ages. The CDR3 totals 14 residues. The ends lost 5 bases at V and 9 bases at J; junction bases unmatched: 10. Per the germline V gene, CDR1 is SGHTA and CDR2 is FQGNSA. The use of a sample-barcoded 5' primer and a J-beta primer mix characterized a second PCR of roughly 6 to 11 cycles. TCRdb re-called the 5' RACE reads through MiXCR, storing one row per CDR3 protein. The sample includes 900,000 to 950,000 distinct CDR3 sequences, 29% of them seen just once. This sample also belongs to another study, concerning T cells of mothers and their children.

The origin of this receptor is a woman aged 40 to 49 in good health. The rearrangement uses TRBV7-2 and TRBJ2-5; 9 nucleotides align to TRBD1. Sequencing was done on a sample of blood. The CDR3: CASSRDRAREAQYF. The CDR3 DNA is TGTGCCAGCAGCCGGGACAGGGCGAGGGAGGCCCAGTACTTC.